This T cell receptor beta chain comes out of a study of human T cells and chemical hapten exposure. Stated time point: patch test 1, 2 weeks after DPC sensitization. Regarding treatment: therapeutic diphenylcyclopropenone sensitization with weekly scalp DPC. TCRdb independently ran MiXCR on the RACE reads; one entry per CDR3 protein. The table includes about 360,000 distinct CDR3 sequences, around 5% detected once. The table lists this clonotype with many counts. The CDR3 extends over 16 amino acids. The V gene's germline CDR1 is MGHRA and CDR2 YSYEKL. The ends were cut back, 0 bases at V and 0 bases at J, with 12 bases in the middle.

The chain carries TRBV4-1 and TRBJ2-7; no reliable D call. The sample in question was whole blood, obtained in connection with sensitization to the hapten diphenylcyclopropenone (DPC). This clonotype originated in a woman aged 50 to 60 with alopecia areata. Some clones in this sample may be carry-over from other donors' samples. The CDR3 sequence: CASSQDLAARSYEQYF. The CDR3 DNA reads TGCGCCAGCAGCCAAGATCTGGCGGCCCGCTCCTACGAGCAGTACTTC.